This T cell receptor (beta chain) was profiled in a study of T cell repertoires in aging, cancer and after chemotherapy. The template was genomic DNA from peripheral blood, not RNA. Rearranged V-D-J TRB sequences were amplified with a mixed TRB-A/B primer pool. Using its own MiXCR run on the multiplex PCR reads, TCRdb lists one record per CDR3 protein. The sample carries approximately 10,000 distinct CDR3 sequences, 25% to 35% recorded once. Germline loops: CDR1 MNHEY, CDR2 SVGEGT. Trimming pared 7 bases from V and 6 bases from J, leaving 16 bases between. This CDR3 is 13 amino acids long. The specimen sequenced was blood. This sequence was found in a human donor in good health. The rearrangement uses TRBV6-2 or TRBV6-3 and TRBJ2-7, with a possible D match to TRBD1 (6 bases). The CDR3 coding sequence is TGTGCCAGCACCCAACAGGGCCACGGCGAGCAGTACTTC. It translates to CASTQQGHGEQYF.